The 23 T cell receptor beta chains below all came from one sample that was sequenced in a study of cytomegalovirus exposure and HLA in healthy donors. The PCR was carried out with 60 Vbeta primers and 13 Jbeta primers. This table comes from immunoSEQ multiplex PCR, and its TCRdb copy is limited to in-frame clones, with some not included. The sample holds about 34,000 clones. The sample taken for sequencing was PBMCs. The receptors were gathered from a woman aged 40-49 years in good health and CMV-seropositive.

The rearrangement joins TRBV29-1 to TRBJ2-5; D ambiguous. The CDR3 contains 14 residues. Trimming removed 4 bases from V and 5 bases from J, with 17 bases in between. Germline CDR1 reads SQVTM; CDR2 reads ANQGSEA. CDR3 amino acids: CSVVSTELQETQYF. The CDR3 nucleotides read TGCAGCGTTGTCAGCACAGAGCTCCAGGAGACCCAGTACTTC.

On this clone: A read error may produce the germline difference seen at one junction end. The chain recombines TRBV4-2 with TRBJ1-1; 7 bases map to TRBD1. This CDR3 is built from 14 residues. The germline V gene has CDR1 LGHNA and CDR2 YNFKEQ. The CDR3 spells CASSHLDRNTEDFF. CDR3 DNA sequence: TGTGCCAGCAGCCATTTGGACAGGAACACTGAAGATTTCTTT.

The CDR3 DNA reads TGCAGTGCTTACAGGGGAGAGACCCAGTACTTC. It specifies CSAYRGETQYF. The chain couples TRBV20-1 to TRBJ2-5, with 7 bases that match TRBD1. Germline V gene sequence: CDR1 DFQATT, CDR2 SNEGSKA (reference sequence). V lost 5 bases and J lost 4; bases outside the gene matches: 1. The CDR3 is made up of 11 amino acids.

V usage is TRBV11-2 and J usage is TRBJ1-1; 8 bases align to TRBD1. Germline assignment: CDR1 SGHAT and CDR2 FQNNGV. The CDR3 loop spans 14 amino acids. V trimming: 1 base; J trimming: 5 bases; junction bases outside the gene matches: 3. CDR3 DNA: TGTGCCAGCAGCTTAGGCAGGGGGCTAACTGAAGCTTTCTTT. This translates into CASSLGRGLTEAFF. Based on the CDR3 plus reference TRBV11-2 and TRBJ1-1, the full variable domain is EAGVAQSPRYKIIEKRQSVAFWCNPISGHATLYWYQQILGQGPKLLIQFQNNGVVDDSQLPKDRFSAERLKGVDSTLKIQPAKLEDSAVYLCASSLGRGLTEAFFGQGTRLTVV.

This chain joins TRBV9 and TRBJ2-3; TRBD2 is a possible D gene (6 bases). Germline V CDR1 and CDR2: SGDLS, YYNGEE. This CDR3 region has 14 residues. Trimming cost V 2 bases and J 6 bases, with 13 bases left between them. DNA of the CDR3: TGTGCCAGCAGCGTTCGGGAGTTAGAGGATACGCAGTATTTT. This translates into CASSVRELEDTQYF.

The V gene is TRBV4-1, the J gene TRBJ2-7; D is undetermined. Germline V gene data show CDR1 as MGHRA and CDR2 as YSYEKL. Trimming cost V 5 bases and J 2 bases, with 13 bases left between them. The CDR3 length is 14 residues. CDR3 bases: TGCGCCAGCAGCGGCACAGTCGGCCCCTACGAGCAGTACTTC. It encodes CASSGTVGPYEQYF.

The chain employs TRBV5-4 and TRBJ1-1, with 8 nucleotides matching TRBD1. The junction had 2 bases not matched to a gene; V was cut back by 0 bases and J by 4 bases. CDR1 is SGHNT and CDR2 is YYREEE in the germline V gene (reference sequence). The CDR3 sequence is 14 residues long. Here the CDR3 DNA reads TGTGCCAGCAGCTTGGACAGGGGGGCCACTGAAGCTTTCTTT. This codes for CASSLDRGATEAFF.

Written as DNA, the CDR3 is TGTGCCAGCAGCTTGGGGGACTTCTCCTACGAGCAGTACTTC. Residues: CASSLGDFSYEQYF. The chain carries TRBV5-6 and TRBJ2-7, with a weak D call TRBD2 (6 bases). The germline V and J ends were trimmed by 0 bases and 0 bases, with 7 bases remaining between them. Looked up from germline, CDR1 is SGHDT and CDR2 is YYEEEE. The CDR3 runs to 14 residues.

The chain recombines TRBV5-6 with TRBJ1-5; 8 nucleotides agree with TRBD1. Germline V gene sequence: CDR1 SGHDT, CDR2 YYEEEE. The CDR3 consists of 14 residues. V lost 3 bases, J lost 5 bases, and 4 bases stayed unmatched. The CDR3 is CASSSTGEHQPQHF. Written as DNA, the CDR3 is TGTGCCAGCAGCTCGACAGGGGAGCATCAGCCCCAGCATTTT.

The rearrangement links TRBV14 to TRBJ2-7; D is unresolved. Germline loops: CDR1 SGHDN, CDR2 FVKESK. V shed 4 bases and J shed 2 bases, with 12 bases lying between them. The CDR3 is 14 amino acids. CDR3 protein: CASSPDRHPYEQYF. The CDR3 DNA reads TGTGCCAGCAGCCCTGACCGACATCCCTACGAGCAGTACTTC.

The chain links TRBV5-4 to TRBJ1-2; D may be TRBD1 (5 bases). V lost 0 bases and J 6 bases, leaving 9 bases between the germline ends. This CDR3 is 13 amino acids long. Germline values: CDR1 SGHNT, CDR2 YYREEE (reference sequence). The CDR3 region has the DNA TGTGCCAGCAGCTTGGTTGCAGGGAATGGCTACACCTTC. It yields the protein CASSLVAGNGYTF.

The V and J genes are TRBV15 and TRBJ1-5; D possibly corresponds to TRBD1 (5 bases). V dropped 1 base and J dropped 2 bases, with 9 bases sitting between them. The CDR3 extends over 15 amino acids. Per germline, CDR1 LNHNV and CDR2 YYDKDF (reference sequence). CDR3 DNA: TGTGCCACCAGCAGAGGGCGGGGGGGCAATCAGCCCCAGCATTTT. Amino acid sequence: CATSRGRGGNQPQHF.

The CDR3 protein is CSVEVQASAPNTGELFF. The CDR3 DNA follows: TGCAGCGTTGAAGTCCAGGCTTCAGCACCGAACACCGGGGAGCTGTTTTTT. V gene TRBV29-1 combines with J gene TRBJ2-2; D is unresolved. The V gene's germline CDR1 is SQVTM and CDR2 ANQGSEA. CDR3 length: 17 amino acids. V gave up 1 base and J gave up 0 bases, with 15 bases separating them.

The rearrangement uses TRBV28 and TRBJ2-1, with 11 bases fitting TRBD1. The CDR3 extends over 16 amino acids. The V gene's germline CDR1 is MDHEN and CDR2 SYDVKM. V trimming: 8 bases; J trimming: 8 bases; junction bases outside the gene matches: 14. The DNA of the CDR3 is TGTGCCAGCGGCCCTCGAACCGGGACAGGGGGAGATGAGCAGTTCTTC. It translates to CASGPRTGTGGDEQFF.

The chain joins TRBV4-2 to TRBJ2-7, with D perhaps matching TRBD2 (5 bases). V was shortened by 1 base and J by 1 base, with 11 bases between the two germline ends. Germline lookup yields CDR1 LGHNA and CDR2 YNFKEQ. The CDR3 runs 15 residues. The CDR3 DNA reads as TGTGCCAGCAGCCAAGCTGGACGGGATTCCTACGAGCAGTACTTC. Translated, it gives CASSQAGRDSYEQYF.

This chain joins TRBV6-1 and TRBJ2-7, with 7 bases aligning to TRBD2. Trimming at V came to 2 bases and at J to 4 bases, leaving 8 bases not matched to a gene. The CDR3 is 15 residues long. In germline, CDR1 is MNHNS, CDR2 SASEGT. The DNA for the CDR3 is TGTGCCAGCAGTGAATTTGCGGGAGACGTTTACGAGCAGTACTTC. Protein product: CASSEFAGDVYEQYF.

This chain links TRBV4-3 with TRBJ1-2; D remains unclear. CDR3 size: 14 residues. Trimming removed 0 bases at V and 1 base at J, with 6 bases between. The germline V gene has CDR1 LGHNA and CDR2 YSLEER. This CDR3 is CASSQDRYNYGYTF. CDR3 DNA sequence: TGCGCCAGCAGCCAAGACAGGTATAACTATGGCTACACCTTC.

The chain couples TRBV11-2 to TRBJ1-2; TRBD1 matches 7 bases. This CDR3 region has 13 residues. V lost 0 bases, J lost 9 bases, and 4 bases stayed unmatched. The germline gives CDR1 SGHAT, CDR2 FQNNGV. DNA of the CDR3: TGTGCCAGCAGCTTAGATCGGGACAGTAGCTACACCTTC. As protein: CASSLDRDSSYTF.

The rearrangement joins TRBV4-2 to TRBJ1-4; no clear D. From germline, CDR1 is LGHNA and CDR2 YNFKEQ. With 0 bases removed from V and 2 bases from J, the gap between germline ends came to 7 bases. The CDR3 covers 15 residues. CDR3 residues: CASSQDHETNEKLFF. CDR3 nucleotides: TGTGCCAGCAGCCAAGATCACGAGACTAATGAAAAACTGTTTTTT.

The chain is built from TRBV19 and TRBJ2-7; D is perhaps TRBD2 (5 bases). CDR1 is LNHDA and CDR2 is SQIVND in the germline V gene (reference sequence). This CDR3 has 13 residues. The V end was cut by 1 base, the J end by 3 bases, with 7 bases between. CDR3 protein: CASSIGGLYEQYF. The CDR3 nucleotides read TGTGCCAGTAGTATAGGAGGGCTCTACGAGCAGTACTTC.

The chain has TRBV27 and TRBJ1-1, with D unclear. Germline-derived CDR1 and CDR2 are MNHEY and SMNVEV (reference sequence). V was pared by 5 bases and J by 4 bases, with 17 bases between. This CDR3 has 15 amino acids. CDR3 sequence reads: CASSPGWGLGTEAFF. The CDR3 DNA reads TGTGCCAGCAGTCCGGGATGGGGATTGGGCACTGAAGCTTTCTTT.

V is TRBV19 and J is TRBJ2-7; TRBD1 might be the D (5 bases). The V gene's germline CDR1 is LNHDA and CDR2 SQIVND (reference sequence). CDR3 length: 13 residues. The ends were cut back, 4 bases at V and 3 bases at J, with 10 bases in the middle. As DNA, the CDR3 is TGTGCCAGTAGTACCAGGGTAGGCTACGAGCAGTACTTC. As protein: CASSTRVGYEQYF.

The chain has TRBV28 and TRBJ2-5; 9 positions agree with TRBD2. CDR1 is MDHEN, CDR2 SYDVKM, per germline. Unmatched junction bases numbered 9, after V lost 10 bases and J lost 6 bases. CDR3 length: 13 amino acids. CDR3 sequence reads: CATEGGRGQTQYF. In DNA, the CDR3 is TGTGCCACCGAGGGCGGGAGGGGGCAGACCCAGTACTTC.